This is a list of T cell receptor beta chains from one sample in a study of T-cell memory formation after mild COVID-19. TCRdb used MiXCR to reprocess the 5' RACE reads, holding one entry per CDR3 protein. This sample has roughly 200,000 distinct CDR3 sequences; 15% to 20% occur once, and the top ten carry around 2.4%. Sequencing input: PBMCs or a T cell subset sorted from them (not recorded which). These receptors all stem from an adult woman who had mild COVID-19 (a few samples of this study predate the infection). Cell type and time point are not known. The CDR3 runs from the conserved cysteine through the conserved F or W. Fields, in order: CDR3 length, V gene, clone size, J gene, D gene, CDR3 protein, CDR3 DNA. D genes are given only for firm matches. Not all rows give a size; the values are once, few, many and, for expanded clones, a class.

length: 14; V: TRBV4-1; size: few; J: TRBJ1-5; D: -; CDR3: CASSPDNSNQPQHF; DNA: TGCGCCAGCAGTCCGGATAATAGCAATCAGCCCCAGCATTTT
length: 13; V: TRBV29-1; size: few; J: TRBJ2-7; D: TRBD1; CDR3: CSVRDSLPYEQYF; DNA: TGCAGCGTTAGGGACAGCCTGCCCTACGAGCAGTACTTC
length: 14; V: TRBV7-2; size: -; J: TRBJ2-3; D: TRBD2; CDR3: CASTWAGGTDTQYF; DNA: TGTGCCAGCACCTGGGCGGGGGGAACAGATACGCAGTATTTT
length: 15; V: TRBV6-6; size: -; J: TRBJ2-1; D: TRBD2; CDR3: CASSDSGRKYNEQFF; DNA: TGTGCCAGCAGTGATAGCGGGAGGAAATACAATGAGCAGTTCTTC
length: 13; V: TRBV3-1; size: -; J: TRBJ2-7; D: -; CDR3: CASSQDGRYEQYF; DNA: TGTGCCAGCAGCCAAGATGGTCGCTACGAGCAGTACTTC
length: 15; V: TRBV6-2/TRBV6-3; size: few; J: TRBJ1-5; D: TRBD1; CDR3: CASTRTGGMFQPQHF; DNA: TGTGCCAGCACTAGAACAGGGGGCATGTTTCAGCCCCAGCATTTT
length: 14; V: TRBV25-1; size: once; J: TRBJ1-5; D: -; CDR3: CASSDLNSNQPQHF; DNA: TGTGCCAGCAGTGACTTAAATAGCAATCAGCCCCAGCATTTT
length: 13; V: TRBV20-1; size: few; J: TRBJ2-7; D: -; CDR3: CSVIMGESGEQYF; DNA: TGCAGTGTTATCATGGGGGAGTCGGGCGAGCAGTACTTC
length: 15; V: TRBV20-1; size: few; J: TRBJ2-4; D: TRBD2; CDR3: CSAREGRAGKNIQYF; DNA: TGCAGTGCTAGAGAGGGGAGGGCGGGGAAAAACATTCAGTACTTC
length: 13; V: TRBV5-1; size: -; J: TRBJ2-5; D: -; CDR3: CASSMPNQETQYF; DNA: TGCGCCAGCAGCATGCCCAACCAAGAGACCCAGTACTTC
length: 15; V: TRBV30; size: -; J: TRBJ1-4; D: TRBD1; CDR3: CAWRKQGGTNEKLFF; DNA: TGTGCCTGGAGAAAACAGGGGGGAACTAATGAAAAACTGTTTTTT
length: 13; V: TRBV30; size: few; J: TRBJ1-1; D: -; CDR3: CAWSRDSGTEAFF; DNA: TGTGCCTGGAGTAGGGACTCCGGCACTGAAGCTTTCTTT
length: 12; V: TRBV29-1; size: many; J: TRBJ2-1; D: TRBD2; CDR3: CSVQRELYEQFF; DNA: TGCAGCGTTCAGCGGGAGCTGTATGAGCAGTTCTTC
length: 12; V: TRBV2; size: -; J: TRBJ2-7; D: -; CDR3: CASSVLSNEQYF; DNA: TGTGCCAGCAGTGTTCTATCGAACGAGCAGTACTTC
length: 12; V: TRBV12-3/TRBV12-4; size: -; J: TRBJ1-2; D: -; CDR3: CASSFAKGGYTF; DNA: TGTGCCAGCAGTTTTGCCAAGGGTGGCTACACCTTC
length: 16; V: TRBV4-3; size: -; J: TRBJ2-5; D: -; CDR3: CASSPGTPGLQETQYF; DNA: TGCGCCAGCAGCCCCGGGACTCCCGGCCTCCAAGAGACCCAGTACTTC
length: 15; V: TRBV4-2; size: -; J: TRBJ2-3; D: -; CDR3: CASSQGRAATDTQYF; DNA: TGTGCCAGCAGCCAAGGGAGGGCAGCCACAGATACGCAGTATTTT
length: 15; V: TRBV6-6; size: -; J: TRBJ2-7; D: -; CDR3: CASTHGGGTDYEQYF; DNA: TGTGCCAGCACCCACGGGGGCGGAACAGACTACGAGCAGTACTTC
length: 15; V: TRBV5-1; size: -; J: TRBJ2-1; D: -; CDR3: CASSLGTTQGFEQFF; DNA: TGCGCCAGCAGCTTGGGCACAACTCAGGGGTTCGAGCAGTTCTTC
length: 16; V: TRBV24-1; size: -; J: TRBJ2-2; D: TRBD1; CDR3: CATSAPGTANTGELFF; DNA: TGTGCCACCAGTGCCCCTGGGACAGCGAATACCGGGGAGCTGTTTTTT
length: 17; V: TRBV7-2; size: many; J: TRBJ2-3; D: TRBD1; CDR3: CASSFRPTGAGTDTQYF; DNA: TGTGCCAGCAGCTTCCGCCCTACAGGGGCCGGCACAGATACGCAGTATTTT
length: 17; V: TRBV5-1; size: -; J: TRBJ2-1; D: -; CDR3: CASSLDPSGTSHNEQFF; DNA: TGCGCCAGCAGCTTGGACCCTTCCGGGACAAGCCACAATGAGCAGTTCTTC
length: 17; V: TRBV3-1; size: few; J: TRBJ2-5; D: -; CDR3: CASSQARGLTYQETQYF; DNA: TGTGCCAGCAGCCAAGCTCGGGGACTCACGTACCAAGAGACCCAGTACTTC
length: 15; V: TRBV6-2/TRBV6-3; size: -; J: TRBJ2-7; D: -; CDR3: CASSSDSQGSYEQYF; DNA: TGTGCCAGCAGTTCGGACAGCCAAGGGTCCTACGAGCAGTACTTC
length: 16; V: TRBV20-1; size: many; J: TRBJ2-6; D: -; CDR3: CSATRWGETGANVLTF; DNA: TGCAGTGCTACTCGGTGGGGGGAAACTGGGGCCAACGTCCTGACTTTC
length: 14; V: TRBV7-9; size: few; J: TRBJ1-6; D: -; CDR3: CASSLDRSHSPLHF; DNA: TGTGCCAGCAGCTTAGACAGGTCCCATTCACCCCTCCACTTT
length: 15; V: TRBV25-1; size: few; J: TRBJ1-1; D: -; CDR3: CASSPPGRSNTEAFF; DNA: TGTGCCAGCAGTCCCCCTGGTCGGTCGAACACTGAAGCTTTCTTT
length: 13; V: TRBV2; size: -; J: TRBJ2-7; D: -; CDR3: CASSYSGTYEQYF; DNA: TGTGCCAGCAGCTATAGCGGAACCTACGAGCAGTACTTC
length: 13; V: TRBV27; size: -; J: TRBJ1-2; D: -; CDR3: CASSFGYLGGYTF; DNA: TGTGCCAGCAGTTTCGGCTACCTGGGTGGCTACACCTTC
length: 14; V: TRBV7-2; size: -; J: TRBJ2-5; D: TRBD1; CDR3: CASSARQGKETQYF; DNA: TGTGCCAGCAGCGCCAGACAGGGGAAAGAGACCCAGTACTTC
length: 19; V: TRBV27; size: few; J: TRBJ2-3; D: TRBD2; CDR3: CASSFSGLAGAPVKDTQYF; DNA: TGTGCCAGCAGTTTCTCCGGACTAGCGGGGGCCCCTGTGAAAGATACGCAGTATTTT
length: 14; V: TRBV7-9; size: -; J: TRBJ2-3; D: -; CDR3: CASSLDWPGDTQYF; DNA: TGTGCCAGCAGCTTAGATTGGCCGGGAGATACGCAGTATTTT
length: 15; V: TRBV5-4; size: few; J: TRBJ1-5; D: -; CDR3: CASSLGPEQGQPQHF; DNA: TGTGCCAGCAGCTTGGGACCGGAGCAAGGTCAGCCCCAGCATTTT
length: 16; V: TRBV18; size: -; J: TRBJ1-3; D: -; CDR3: CASSPPTRFSGNTIYF; DNA: TGTGCCAGCTCACCACCCACCCGATTCTCTGGAAACACCATATATTTT
length: 15; V: TRBV5-1; size: few; J: TRBJ2-3; D: -; CDR3: CASSLGIGGTDTQYF; DNA: TGCGCCAGCAGCTTGGGTATAGGCGGCACAGATACGCAGTATTTT
length: 17; V: TRBV6-6; size: few; J: TRBJ2-7; D: TRBD2; CDR3: CASSYARFGTSGYEQYF; DNA: TGTGCCAGCAGTTACGCCCGGTTCGGGACTAGCGGATACGAGCAGTACTTC
length: 13; V: TRBV29-1; size: -; J: TRBJ2-3; D: TRBD2; CDR3: CSVSGGYTDTQYF; DNA: TGCAGCGTAAGCGGGGGGTACACAGATACGCAGTATTTT
length: 17; V: TRBV10-3; size: -; J: TRBJ2-7; D: -; CDR3: CAISDPAGQQTSYEQYF; DNA: TGTGCCATCAGTGACCCCGCGGGACAGCAAACGTCCTACGAGCAGTACTTC
length: 15; V: TRBV7-9; size: many; J: TRBJ2-1; D: TRBD2; CDR3: CASSSSGRAYNEQFF; DNA: TGTGCCAGCAGCTCTAGCGGGAGGGCCTACAATGAGCAGTTCTTC
length: 15; V: TRBV7-9; size: few; J: TRBJ1-1; D: -; CDR3: CASSRPGTRNTEAFF; DNA: TGTGCCAGCAGCCGCCCGGGCACTCGGAACACTGAAGCTTTCTTT
length: 15; V: TRBV3-1; size: -; J: TRBJ2-7; D: -; CDR3: CASSQAQTPPYEQYF; DNA: TGTGCCAGCAGCCAAGCACAGACTCCACCCTACGAGCAGTACTTC
length: 14; V: TRBV12-3/TRBV12-4; size: -; J: TRBJ2-1; D: -; CDR3: CASSYRIVYNEQFF; DNA: TGTGCCAGCAGCTACAGAATAGTTTACAATGAGCAGTTCTTC
length: 13; V: TRBV10-3; size: many; J: TRBJ1-1; D: -; CDR3: CAIAFEPNTEAFF; DNA: TGTGCCATCGCTTTTGAACCGAACACTGAAGCTTTCTTT
length: 14; V: TRBV27; size: few; J: TRBJ1-1; D: TRBD1; CDR3: CASSPDRGLTEAFF; DNA: TGTGCCAGCAGTCCAGACAGGGGGCTTACTGAAGCTTTCTTT
length: 14; V: TRBV3-1; size: many; J: TRBJ2-2; D: -; CDR3: CASSQAGYTGELFF; DNA: TGTGCCAGCAGCCAAGCGGGCTACACCGGGGAGCTGTTTTTT
length: 15; V: TRBV7-3; size: few; J: TRBJ2-1; D: TRBD1; CDR3: CASSQTGGAKNEQFF; DNA: TGTGCCAGCAGCCAAACAGGGGGCGCGAAGAATGAGCAGTTCTTC
length: 12; V: TRBV7-2; size: -; J: TRBJ2-7; D: -; CDR3: CASSLPGLEQYF; DNA: TGTGCCAGCAGCCTACCCGGGCTAGAGCAGTACTTC
length: 13; V: TRBV9; size: few; J: TRBJ2-5; D: -; CDR3: CASSGSRWETQYF; DNA: TGTGCCAGCAGCGGGTCTAGGTGGGAGACCCAGTACTTC